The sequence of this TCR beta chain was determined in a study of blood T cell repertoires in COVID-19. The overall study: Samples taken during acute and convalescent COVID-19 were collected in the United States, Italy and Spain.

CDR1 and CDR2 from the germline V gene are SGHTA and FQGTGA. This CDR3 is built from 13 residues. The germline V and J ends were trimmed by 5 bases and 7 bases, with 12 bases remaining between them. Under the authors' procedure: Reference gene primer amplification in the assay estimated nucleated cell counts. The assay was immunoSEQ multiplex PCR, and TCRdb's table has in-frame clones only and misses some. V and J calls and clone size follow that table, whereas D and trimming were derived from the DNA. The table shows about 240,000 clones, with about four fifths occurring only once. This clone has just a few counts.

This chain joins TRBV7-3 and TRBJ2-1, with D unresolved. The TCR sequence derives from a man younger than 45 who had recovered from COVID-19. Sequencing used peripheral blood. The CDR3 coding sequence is TGTGCCAGCAGCCGAGCCAGGTCGAATGAGCAGTTCTTC. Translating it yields CASSRARSNEQFF.